This TCR beta chain was captured by sequencing in a study of blood T cell repertoires in COVID-19. The CDR3 loop spans 14 amino acids. The ends were cut back, 4 bases at V and 8 bases at J, with 16 bases in the middle. The germline CDR1 and CDR2 sequences are SGHRS and YFSETQ. The data were produced by immunoSEQ multiplex PCR, yet TCRdb's version contains in-frame clones alone and is incomplete. This repertoire shows roughly 160,000 clones, 82% found once; its top ten account for over 9.5%. Sequences were obtained from peripheral blood. This receptor was taken from a woman older than 75 with active or convalescent COVID-19. V and J are TRBV5-1 and TRBJ2-4, with a tentative D call TRBD2 (5 bases). In nucleotides, the CDR3 is TGCGCCAGCAGCGATACATCTGCCGGGGACATTCAGTACTTC. Translated, it gives CASSDTSAGDIQYF.